The 10 T cell receptor beta chains below come from one sample, sequenced in a study of identical twins listed by TCRdb under 2016. Library preparation used 5' RACE. The sample was run on an Illumina HiSeq 2000. Clones were called with MiXCR by TCRdb after fastp trimmed the public reads at Q25, and only in-frame beta chains were retained. Records with the same CDR3 protein are collapsed into one entry carrying the most frequent genes and DNA. The sample table records roughly 720,000 distinct CDR3 sequences; over 15% of these occur just once. The ten largest clonotypes hold 10% to 15% of the sample. The sample was also linked to a second study, of T cells expressing NK-cell markers.

Sequenced input: PBMCs. These receptor sequences come from a young woman in good health.

This clonotype was observed a few times. The chain links TRBV7-7 to TRBJ2-2; D is undetermined. Germline CDR1 and CDR2: SSHAT and FNYEAQ (reference sequence). The CDR3 has 13 residues. Trimming removed 2 bases at V and 4 bases at J, with 5 bases between. The CDR3 protein is CASSLSTTGELFF. CDR3 bases: TGTGCCAGCAGCTTATCGACCACCGGGGAGCTGTTTTTT.

The V gene is TRBV15, the J gene TRBJ1-5, with 10 bases identical to TRBD1. Germline CDR1 and CDR2: LNHNV and YYDKDF (reference sequence). The ends lost 3 bases at V and 3 bases at J; junction bases unmatched: 2. The CDR3 spans 15 residues. CDR3 coding DNA: TGTGCCACCAGCAGCGACAGGGGGCTCAATCAGCCCCAGCATTTT. This sequence encodes CATSSDRGLNQPQHF.

The chain joins TRBV6-1 to TRBJ1-3; D unresolved. Germline CDR1 MNHNS, CDR2 SASEGT. CDR3 length: 14 residues. The V end was cut by 6 bases, the J end by 2 bases, with 11 bases between. The DNA of the CDR3 is TGTGCCAGCAGCCAAGGGTGGCCTGGAAACACCATATATTTT. It is translated as CASSQGWPGNTIYF.

This clonotype was observed a few times. The V and J genes are TRBV12-3 or TRBV12-4 and TRBJ1-4; perhaps TRBD1 as D (5 bases). Trimming took off 6 bases at V and 5 bases at J, with 10 bases between the two ends. The CDR3 runs 13 residues. The CDR3 DNA sequence: TGTGCCAGCAGCCGGGACTTAAATGAAAAACTGTTTTTT. Encoded protein: CASSRDLNEKLFF.

V and J are TRBV5-1 and TRBJ2-4; 8 positions match TRBD2. The CDR3 length is 16 residues. The V gene end was trimmed by 3 bases and the J gene end by 9 bases; junction bases not matched to a gene: 14. Per germline, CDR1 SGHRS and CDR2 YFSETQ. The CDR3, as DNA: TGCGCCAGCAGCTCCCCCGGAGCGGGAGAGTGGGGCATTCAGTACTTC. The encoded protein is CASSSPGAGEWGIQYF.

In its sample, this clonotype was seen many times. The genes are TRBV20-1 and TRBJ2-1, with TRBD2 matching 7 bases. The V segment lost 0 bases and the J segment 8 bases; nucleotides outside the gene matches: 10. Germline V gene lookup returns CDR1 DFQATT and CDR2 SNEGSKA (reference sequence). The CDR3 loop spans 15 amino acids. CDR3 sequence (DNA): TGCAGTGCTAGAGATCCGGGGGGAACTGGGGATGAGCAGTTCTTC. Translating it yields CSARDPGGTGDEQFF.

The chain recombines TRBV7-2 with TRBJ2-5, with D perhaps TRBD1 (6 bases). The CDR3 consists of 14 residues. CDR1 and CDR2 from the germline V gene are SGHTA and FQGNSA. V lost 5 bases and J 3 bases, leaving 13 bases between the germline ends. Written as DNA, the CDR3 is TGTGCCAGCAGCCAAACGACAGGAGAAGAGACCCAGTACTTC. As protein: CASSQTTGEETQYF. Combining the CDR3 with reference TRBV7-2 and TRBJ2-5 gives the whole variable domain GAGVSQSPSNKVTEKGKDVELRCDPISGHTALYWYRQSLGQGLEFLIYFQGNSAPDKSGLPSDRFSAERTGGSVSTLTIQRTQQEDSAVYLCASSQTTGEETQYFGPGTRLLVL.

The chain couples TRBV20-1 to TRBJ2-7; 9 nucleotides agree with TRBD2. V dropped 3 bases and J dropped 7; count of bases not matched to a gene: 10. Per the germline V gene, CDR1 is DFQATT and CDR2 is SNEGSKA (reference sequence). This CDR3 is 14 amino acids long. In nucleotides, the CDR3 is TGCAGTGCTAGCCCTCCCAGCGGGGGGACTGAGCAGTACTTC. Protein: CSASPPSGGTEQYF.

This clonotype turned up a few times. V usage is TRBV12-3 or TRBV12-4 and J usage is TRBJ1-1, with 7 bases fitting TRBD1. V dropped 8 bases and J dropped 6; count of bases not matched to a gene: 9. This CDR3 contains 13 residues. The CDR3 protein is CASQRQGRSEAFF. The CDR3 DNA reads TGTGCCAGCCAGAGACAGGGACGCTCTGAAGCTTTCTTT.

V gene TRBV27 combines with J gene TRBJ1-2; the D is unclear. CDR3 length: 13 residues. Germline V gene lookup returns CDR1 MNHEY and CDR2 SMNVEV (reference sequence). V was clipped by 2 bases and J by 8 bases, with 12 bases between them. The DNA for the CDR3 is TGTGCCAGCAGTTTAGGGTTATCCTTCGGCTACACCTTC. Its translation is CASSLGLSFGYTF.